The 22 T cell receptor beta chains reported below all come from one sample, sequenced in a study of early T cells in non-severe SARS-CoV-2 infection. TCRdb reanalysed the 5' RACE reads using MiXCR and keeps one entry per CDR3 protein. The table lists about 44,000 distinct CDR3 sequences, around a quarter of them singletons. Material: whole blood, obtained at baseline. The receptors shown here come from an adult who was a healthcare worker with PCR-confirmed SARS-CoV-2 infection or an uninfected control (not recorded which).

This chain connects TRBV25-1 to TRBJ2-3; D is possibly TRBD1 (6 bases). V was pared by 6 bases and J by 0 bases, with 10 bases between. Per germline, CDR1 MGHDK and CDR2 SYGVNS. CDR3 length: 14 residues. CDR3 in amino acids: CASSGTTSTDTQYF. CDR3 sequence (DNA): TGTGCCAGCAGCGGGACAACTAGCACAGATACGCAGTATTTT. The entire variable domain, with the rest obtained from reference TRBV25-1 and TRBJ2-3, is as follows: EADIYQTPRYLVIGTGKKITLECSQTMGHDKMYWYQQDPGMELHLIHYSYGVNSTEKGDLSSESTVSRIRTEHFPLTLESARPSHTSQYLCASSGTTSTDTQYFGPGTRLTVL.

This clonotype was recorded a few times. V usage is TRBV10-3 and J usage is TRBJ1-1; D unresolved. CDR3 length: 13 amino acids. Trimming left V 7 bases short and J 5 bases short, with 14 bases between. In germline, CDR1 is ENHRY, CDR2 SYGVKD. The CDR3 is CAIKPGSGTEAFF. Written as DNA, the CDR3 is TGTGCCATCAAGCCGGGGAGCGGAACTGAAGCTTTCTTT.

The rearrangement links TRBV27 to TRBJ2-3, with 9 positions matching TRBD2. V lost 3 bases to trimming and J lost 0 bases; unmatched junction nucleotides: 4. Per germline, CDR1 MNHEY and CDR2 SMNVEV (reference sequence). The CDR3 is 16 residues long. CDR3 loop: CASSLLAGSSTDTQYF. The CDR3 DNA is TGTGCCAGCAGTTTGCTAGCGGGGTCTAGCACAGATACGCAGTATTTT.

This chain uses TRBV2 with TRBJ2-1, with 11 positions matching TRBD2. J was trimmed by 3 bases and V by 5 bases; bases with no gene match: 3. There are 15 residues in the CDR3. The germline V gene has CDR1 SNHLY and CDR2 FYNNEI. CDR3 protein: CASSLSGGDYNEQFF. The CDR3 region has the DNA TGTGCCAGCAGTCTTAGCGGGGGGGACTACAATGAGCAGTTCTTC.

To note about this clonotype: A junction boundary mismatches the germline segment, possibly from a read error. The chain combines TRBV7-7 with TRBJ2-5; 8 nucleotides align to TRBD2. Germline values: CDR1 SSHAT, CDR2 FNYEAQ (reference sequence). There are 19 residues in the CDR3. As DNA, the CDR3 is TGTGCTAGCAGCCCGCCCGCCGGGGGGGGCAGGCCCAACCAAGAGACCCAGTACTTC. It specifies CASSPPAGGGRPNQETQYF.

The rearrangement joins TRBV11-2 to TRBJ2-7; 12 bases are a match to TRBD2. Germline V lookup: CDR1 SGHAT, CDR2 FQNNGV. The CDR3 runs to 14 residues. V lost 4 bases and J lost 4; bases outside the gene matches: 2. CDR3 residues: CASSSTSGGYEQYF. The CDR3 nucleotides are TGTGCCAGCAGCTCGACTAGCGGGGGATACGAGCAGTACTTC.

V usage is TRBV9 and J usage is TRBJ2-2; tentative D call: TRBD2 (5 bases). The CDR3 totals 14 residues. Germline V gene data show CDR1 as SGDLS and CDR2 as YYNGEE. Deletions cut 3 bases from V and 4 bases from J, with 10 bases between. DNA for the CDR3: TGTGCCAGCAGCGCCTACAGCGGCACCGGGGAGCTGTTTTTT. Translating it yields CASSAYSGTGELFF.

In DNA, the CDR3 is TGTGCCAGCAGGCGAGGCGGGGTGGATACGCAGTATTTT. Its translation is CASRRGGVDTQYF. The V gene is TRBV6-5, the J gene TRBJ2-3; TRBD2 is a possible D gene (6 bases). V shed 6 bases and J shed 6 bases, with 13 bases lying between them. This CDR3 spans 13 amino acids. Germline CDR1 and CDR2: MNHEY and SVGAGI.

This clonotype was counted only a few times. The CDR3 here is CASSGRGTDTQYF. The CDR3 nucleotides read TGCGCCAGCAGCGGTAGGGGTACAGATACGCAGTATTTT. This sequence joins TRBV10-2 and TRBJ2-3; D perhaps matches TRBD1 (5 bases). This CDR3 has 13 residues. The V and J ends lost 6 bases and 3 bases respectively, with 10 bases between them. Germline V lookup: CDR1 WSHSY, CDR2 SAAADI.

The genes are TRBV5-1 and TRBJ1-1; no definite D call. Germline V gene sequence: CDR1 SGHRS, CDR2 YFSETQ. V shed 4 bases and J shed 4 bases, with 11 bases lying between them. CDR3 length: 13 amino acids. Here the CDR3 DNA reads TGCGCCAGCAGCCCTGGCCAGTTCACTGAAGCTTTCTTT. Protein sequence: CASSPGQFTEAFF. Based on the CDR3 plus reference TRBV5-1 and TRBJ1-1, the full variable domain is KAGVTQTPRYLIKTRGQQVTLSCSPISGHRSVSWYQQTPGQGLQFLFEYFSETQRNKGNFPGRFSGRQFSNSRSEMNVSTLELGDSALYLCASSPGQFTEAFFGQGTRLTVV.

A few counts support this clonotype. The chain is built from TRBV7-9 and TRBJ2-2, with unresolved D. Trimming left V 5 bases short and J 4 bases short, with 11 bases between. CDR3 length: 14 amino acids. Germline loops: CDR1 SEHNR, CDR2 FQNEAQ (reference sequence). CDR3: CASSVNVGTGELFF. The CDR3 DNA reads TGTGCCAGCAGCGTCAACGTTGGCACCGGGGAGCTGTTTTTT.

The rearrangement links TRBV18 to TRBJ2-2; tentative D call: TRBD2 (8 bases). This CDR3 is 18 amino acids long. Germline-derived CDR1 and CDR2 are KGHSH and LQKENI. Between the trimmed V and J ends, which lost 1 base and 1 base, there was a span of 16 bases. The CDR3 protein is CASSPLPGGGENTGELFF. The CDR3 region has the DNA TGTGCCAGCTCACCACTACCGGGAGGGGGCGAGAACACCGGGGAGCTGTTTTTT. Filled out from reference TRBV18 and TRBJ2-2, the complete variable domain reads NAGVMQNPRHLVRRRGQEARLRCSPMKGHSHVYWYRQLPEEGLKFMVYLQKENIIDESGMPKERFSAEFPKEGPSILRIQQVVRGDSAAYFCASSPLPGGGENTGELFFGEGSRLTVL.

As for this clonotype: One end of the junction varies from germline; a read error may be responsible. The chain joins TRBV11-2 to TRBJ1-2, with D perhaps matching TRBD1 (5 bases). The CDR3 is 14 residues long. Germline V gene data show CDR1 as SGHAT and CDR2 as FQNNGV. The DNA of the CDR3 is TGTGCCAGCAGCCGGCGGGGCCATAACTATGGCTACTCCTTC. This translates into CASSRRGHNYGYSF. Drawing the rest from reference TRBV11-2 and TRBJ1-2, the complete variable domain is EAGVAQSPRYKIIEKRQSVAFWCNPISGHATLYWYQQILGQGPKLLIQFQNNGVVDDSQLPKDRFSAERLKGVDSTLKIQPAKLEDSAVYLCASSRRGHNYGYSFGSGTRLTVV.

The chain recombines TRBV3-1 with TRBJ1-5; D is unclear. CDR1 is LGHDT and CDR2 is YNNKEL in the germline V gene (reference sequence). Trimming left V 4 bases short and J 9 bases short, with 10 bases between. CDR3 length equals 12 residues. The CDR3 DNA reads TGTGCCAGCAGCCCCGGGTTAGGGCCCCAGCATTTT. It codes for CASSPGLGPQHF.

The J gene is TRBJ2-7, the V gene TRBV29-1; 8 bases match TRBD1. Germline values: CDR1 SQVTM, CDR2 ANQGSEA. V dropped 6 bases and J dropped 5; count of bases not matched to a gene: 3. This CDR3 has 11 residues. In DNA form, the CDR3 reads TGCAGCGTGGAGACAGGGGACGAGCAGTACTTC. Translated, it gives CSVETGDEQYF.

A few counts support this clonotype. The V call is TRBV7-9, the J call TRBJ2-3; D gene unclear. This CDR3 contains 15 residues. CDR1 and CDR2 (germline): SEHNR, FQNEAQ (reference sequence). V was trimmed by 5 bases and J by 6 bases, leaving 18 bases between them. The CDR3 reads CASSPSLDPQDTQYF. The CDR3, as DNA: TGTGCCAGCAGCCCGAGTTTGGACCCACAGGATACGCAGTATTTT. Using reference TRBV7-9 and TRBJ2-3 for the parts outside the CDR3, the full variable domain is DTGVSQNPRHKITKRGQNVTFRCDPISEHNRLYWYRQTLGQGPEFLTYFQNEAQLEKSRLLSDRFSAERPKGSFSTLEIQRTEQGDSAMYLCASSPSLDPQDTQYFGPGTRLTVL.

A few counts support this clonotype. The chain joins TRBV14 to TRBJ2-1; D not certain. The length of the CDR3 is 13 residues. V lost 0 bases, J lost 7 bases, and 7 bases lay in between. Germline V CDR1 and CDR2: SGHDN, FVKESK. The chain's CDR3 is CASSQDRLNEQFF. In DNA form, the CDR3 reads TGTGCCAGCAGCCAAGATCGCCTGAATGAGCAGTTCTTC.

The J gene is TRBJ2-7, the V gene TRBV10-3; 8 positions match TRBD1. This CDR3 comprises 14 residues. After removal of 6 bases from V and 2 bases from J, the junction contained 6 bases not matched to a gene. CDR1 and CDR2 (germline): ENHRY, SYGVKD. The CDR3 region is CAISDRGLAYEQYF. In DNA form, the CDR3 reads TGTGCCATCAGCGACAGGGGCCTAGCCTACGAGCAGTACTTC.

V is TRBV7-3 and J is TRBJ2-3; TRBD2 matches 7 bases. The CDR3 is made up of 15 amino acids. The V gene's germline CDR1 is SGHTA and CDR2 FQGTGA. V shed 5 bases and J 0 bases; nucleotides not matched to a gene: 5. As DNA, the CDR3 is TGTGCCAGCAGCGAGACTAGCAGTAGCACAGATACGCAGTATTTT. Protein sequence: CASSETSSSTDTQYF.

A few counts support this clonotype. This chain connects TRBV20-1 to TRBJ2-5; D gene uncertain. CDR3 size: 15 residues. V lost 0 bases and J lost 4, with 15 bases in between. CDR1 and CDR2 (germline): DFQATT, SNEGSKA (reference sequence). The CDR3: CSARDSSRSLETQYF. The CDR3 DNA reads TGCAGTGCTAGAGATTCGTCTAGGAGTTTAGAGACCCAGTACTTC.

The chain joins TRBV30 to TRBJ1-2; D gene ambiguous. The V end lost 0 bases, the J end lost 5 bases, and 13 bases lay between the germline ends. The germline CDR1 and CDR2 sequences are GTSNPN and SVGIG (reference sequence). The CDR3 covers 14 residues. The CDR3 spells CAWSVLSGIYGYTF. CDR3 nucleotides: TGTGCCTGGAGTGTACTTTCTGGGATATATGGCTACACCTTC.

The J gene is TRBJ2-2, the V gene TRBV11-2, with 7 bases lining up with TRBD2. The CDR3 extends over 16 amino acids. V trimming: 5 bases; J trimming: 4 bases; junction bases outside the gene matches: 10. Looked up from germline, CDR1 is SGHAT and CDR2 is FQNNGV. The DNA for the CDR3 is TGTGCCAGCAGCCCTAGCCGGGGACTACTCACCGGGGAGCTGTTTTTT. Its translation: CASSPSRGLLTGELFF.